Shown below are 17 T cell receptor beta chains from a single sample sequenced in a study of CD4+ T cells in melanoma. Profiling relied on immunoSEQ multiplex PCR, and the TCRdb table lists in-frame clones only, not all of them. The sample records over 100,000 clones, 92% being singletons. Specimen: peripheral blood. These receptors were collected from a human donor with melanoma.

The chain is built from TRBV5-1 and TRBJ1-1; 7 bases fit TRBD1. Per the germline V gene, CDR1 is SGHRS and CDR2 is YFSETQ. Trimming cost V 3 bases and J 0 bases; bases outside gene matches: 5. The CDR3 consists of 15 residues. In DNA, the CDR3 is TGCGCCAGCAGCTCGCAGGGGGAAGTGAACACTGAAGCTTTCTTT. This gives the protein CASSSQGEVNTEAFF. Complete variable domain (other parts from reference TRBV5-1 and TRBJ1-1): KAGVTQTPRYLIKTRGQQVTLSCSPISGHRSVSWYQQTPGQGLQFLFEYFSETQRNKGNFPGRFSGRQFSNSRSEMNVSTLELGDSALYLCASSSQGEVNTEAFFGQGTRLTVV.

The chain uses TRBV7-2 and TRBJ2-1, with 8 bases identical to TRBD2. The CDR3 consists of 13 residues. V shed 8 bases, J shed 2 bases, and the junction held 2 bases outside the gene matches. Germline V lookup: CDR1 SGHTA, CDR2 FQGNSA. The CDR3: CASGTRAYNEQFF. Here the CDR3 DNA reads TGTGCCAGCGGGACTAGAGCCTACAATGAGCAGTTCTTC.

The gene calls are TRBV18 and TRBJ1-4, with D unclear. The length of the CDR3 is 16 residues. V was trimmed by 8 bases and J by 3 bases, leaving 19 bases between them. Germline CDR1 reads KGHSH; CDR2 reads LQKENI. For the CDR3, the DNA is TGTGCCAGCCAAATATCCATCGACATCCCTAATGAAAAACTGTTTTTT. Amino acids: CASQISIDIPNEKLFF. The full variable domain, its missing parts supplied by reference TRBV18 and TRBJ1-4, is NAGVMQNPRHLVRRRGQEARLRCSPMKGHSHVYWYRQLPEEGLKFMVYLQKENIIDESGMPKERFSAEFPKEGPSILRIQQVVRGDSAAYFCASQISIDIPNEKLFFGSGTQLSVL.

This chain links TRBV7-2 with TRBJ2-2; 7 nucleotides agree with TRBD1. The germline V gene has CDR1 SGHTA and CDR2 FQGNSA. CDR3 length: 17 amino acids. V was clipped by 5 bases and J by 0 bases; unmatched bases: 9. Here the CDR3 reads CASSRRSGTANTGELFF. The CDR3 bases are TGTGCCAGCAGCCGTCGGAGTGGGACAGCGAACACCGGGGAGCTGTTTTTT.

This chain links TRBV7-2 with TRBJ2-1; TRBD2 aligns across 9 bases. Germline trimming cut 5 bases from V and 4 bases from J; bases unmatched to any gene: 6. This CDR3 has 15 amino acids. Germline V gene lookup returns CDR1 SGHTA and CDR2 FQGNSA. In DNA, the CDR3 is TGTGCCAGCAGCCCTCGACTAGCGGTTTACAATGAGCAGTTCTTC. This sequence encodes CASSPRLAVYNEQFF.

The chain recombines TRBV11-2 with TRBJ2-1, with 10 positions matching TRBD2. V lost 5 bases to trimming and J lost 3 bases; unmatched junction nucleotides: 4. Per the germline V gene, CDR1 is SGHAT and CDR2 is FQNNGV. The CDR3 has 15 residues. As DNA, the CDR3 is TGTGCCAGCAGCCCACAGCGGGGGGGCTACAATGAGCAGTTCTTC. Protein: CASSPQRGGYNEQFF.

The chain is built from TRBV4-3 and TRBJ2-6; D is possibly TRBD1 (5 bases). CDR3 size: 19 residues. V lost 0 bases and J 0 bases, leaving 15 bases between the germline ends. Germline V gives CDR1 LGHNA, CDR2 YSLEER. The CDR3 spells CASSQEADTPYSGANVLTF. For the CDR3, the DNA is TGCGCCAGCAGCCAAGAGGCGGACACCCCTTACTCTGGGGCCAACGTCCTGACTTTC.

The gene calls are TRBV5-4 and TRBJ1-4; D is ambiguous. Germline values: CDR1 SGHNT, CDR2 YYREEE (reference sequence). Trimming stripped 0 bases from V and 3 bases from J, with 0 bases between. The CDR3 has 12 residues. CDR3: CASSLANEKLFF. CDR3 nucleotide sequence: TGTGCCAGCAGCTTGGCTAATGAAAAACTGTTTTTT.

The rearrangement joins TRBV9 to TRBJ2-7; D is possibly TRBD1 or TRBD2 (5 bases each). The CDR3 length is 15 residues. CDR1 is SGDLS and CDR2 is YYNGEE in the germline V gene. Trimming pared 0 bases from V and 3 bases from J, leaving 13 bases between. The CDR3 DNA is TGTGCCAGCAGCGTAGGTCCAGGGACCATCTACGAGCAGTACTTC. Amino acid sequence: CASSVGPGTIYEQYF.

This chain links TRBV29-1 with TRBJ2-1; TRBD2 matches at 10 bases. The CDR3 contains 13 residues. Germline loops: CDR1 SQVTM, CDR2 ANQGSEA. Unmatched junction bases numbered 5, after V lost 7 bases and J lost 5 bases. CDR3 region: CSGGTSAHNEQFF. The CDR3 nucleotides read TGCAGCGGTGGGACTAGCGCCCACAATGAGCAGTTCTTC.

V gene TRBV10-3 combines with J gene TRBJ1-1; the D is unclear. The CDR3 spans 13 residues. Per germline, CDR1 ENHRY and CDR2 SYGVKD. V was shortened by 4 bases and J by 8 bases, with 14 bases between the two germline ends. The CDR3 reads CAISGPGRLEAFF. DNA of the CDR3: TGTGCCATCAGTGGCCCTGGACGGCTCGAAGCTTTCTTT.

The chain uses TRBV7-9 and TRBJ1-1; TRBD1 might be the D (6 bases). The CDR3 sequence is 14 residues long. CDR1 and CDR2 from the germline V gene are SEHNR and FQNEAQ (reference sequence). Deletions cut 4 bases from V and 1 base from J, with 10 bases between. In DNA, the CDR3 is TGTGCCAGCAGCTCTTACAGGGAGAACACTGAAGCTTTCTTT. Protein sequence: CASSSYRENTEAFF.

This clone has more than one count but fewer than ten. The chain joins TRBV4-3 to TRBJ1-4; D not resolved. Germline V gene lookup returns CDR1 LGHNA and CDR2 YSLEER. V lost 0 bases, J lost 0 bases, and 8 bases lay in between. The CDR3 has 16 residues. The CDR3 sequence is CASSQDLTATNEKLFF. CDR3 bases: TGCGCCAGCAGCCAAGATCTGACCGCAACTAATGAAAAACTGTTTTTT.

In nucleotides, the CDR3 is TGTGCCAGTACCGGGCCCTTAAACACTGAAGCTTTCTTT. Translating gives CASTGPLNTEAFF. The genes are TRBV10-3 and TRBJ1-1; D call uncertain. The CDR3 has 13 amino acids. The germline V and J ends were trimmed by 10 bases and 2 bases, with 14 bases remaining between them. CDR1 and CDR2 (germline): ENHRY, SYGVKD.

In this sample, this clone turned up once. The J gene is TRBJ1-1, the V gene TRBV15; TRBD1 is a possible D gene (6 bases). Germline assignment: CDR1 LNHNV and CDR2 YYDKDF (reference sequence). The CDR3 has 13 residues. V lost 6 bases and J lost 5, with 13 bases in between. The CDR3 DNA sequence: TGTGCCACCAGGCCCAGGGGTCGTACTGAAGCTTTCTTT. Translating gives CATRPRGRTEAFF.

Of note for this clone: The sample contains more than one DNA sequence encoding this CDR3. The chain has TRBV19 and TRBJ2-1; 9 nucleotides agree with TRBD2. The germline CDR1 and CDR2 sequences are LNHDA and SQIVND (reference sequence). V dropped 6 bases and J dropped 6; count of bases not matched to a gene: 3. This CDR3 comprises 13 residues. The CDR3 loop is CASRAGGVNEQFF. The CDR3 DNA reads TGTGCCAGTAGGGCGGGGGGGGTCAATGAGCAGTTCTTC.

This clone was detected only once. V and J are TRBV4-2 and TRBJ2-5; D is possibly TRBD1 or TRBD2 (6 bases each). CDR1 and CDR2 (germline): LGHNA, YNFKEQ. Trimming stripped 1 base from V and 2 bases from J, with 17 bases between. The CDR3 runs 17 residues. The CDR3 nucleotides read TGTGCCAGCAGCCAAGGTAGTGACGGGGGCCCTCAAGAGACCCAGTACTTC. This translates into CASSQGSDGGPQETQYF.